This T cell receptor beta chain was identified during a study of blood T cells in healthy people across ages. This clonotype was seen a handful of times. The authors ran a second PCR of roughly 6 to 12 cycles using a sample-barcoded 5' primer and a J-beta primer mix. TCRdb independently ran MiXCR on the 5' RACE reads; one entry per CDR3 protein. Of about 640,000 distinct CDR3 sequences listed, about 30% were seen once; the top ten hold around a sixth. The CDR3 runs 18 residues. V lost 0 bases to trimming and J lost 5 bases, with 19 bases between them. The germline V gene has CDR1 MGHRA and CDR2 YSYEKL.

The sample was blood. The chain links TRBV4-1 to TRBJ2-2, with D perhaps given as TRBD1 or TRBD2 (5 bases each). The sequence was collected from a woman of 80 years or more in good health. The DNA of the CDR3 is TGCGCCAGCAGCCAAGATGGGGCAGACCGGGGCCAAACCGGGGAGCTGTTTTTT. It encodes CASSQDGADRGQTGELFF.